These 30 T cell receptor beta chains share one sample of origin, sequenced in a study of control samples from healthy donors and cancer patients (dated by TCRdb to the early 2020s). Libraries were made using the immunoSEQ multiplex PCR assay. The clones in this table, taken by TCRdb from immuneACCESS, are in-frame only. Not every clone is retained; where verified, under half of the shortfall comes from an unresolved V gene, and the cause of the rest is unknown. Across this sample there are about 130,000 clones, with 90% to 95% seen only once. The top ten clones comprise over 12% of the sample. Sequencing input: PBMCs. These receptor sequences come from a man aged 60 to 75 with colorectal cancer.

The chain combines TRBV30 with TRBJ2-3; no firm D call. The CDR3 covers 14 residues. The V and J ends lost 0 bases and 4 bases respectively, with 11 bases between them. Germline CDR1 reads GTSNPN; CDR2 reads SVGIG (reference sequence). CDR3 nucleotides: TGTGCCTGGAGTGTACGAATGATCGCAGATACGCAGTATTTT. It is translated as CAWSVRMIADTQYF.

The CDR3: CASSSQENTGELFF. The CDR3 DNA reads as TGCGCCAGCAGTTCCCAGGAGAACACCGGGGAGCTGTTTTTT. V gene TRBV5-1 combines with J gene TRBJ2-2; no definite D call. The CDR3 sequence is 14 residues long. Germline V CDR1 and CDR2: SGHRS, YFSETQ. V was pared by 5 bases and J by 1 base, with 9 bases between. The full variable domain, with the rest looked up from reference TRBV5-1 and TRBJ2-2, is KAGVTQTPRYLIKTRGQQVTLSCSPISGHRSVSWYQQTPGQGLQFLFEYFSETQRNKGNFPGRFSGRQFSNSRSEMNVSTLELGDSALYLCASSSQENTGELFFGEGSRLTVL.

The chain joins TRBV7-5 to TRBJ1-5; the table calls TRBD1, which could not be checked here. TRBV7-5 is a known pseudogene. The CDR3 sequence is 16 residues long. The CDR3 region is CARSRWQGVGNQPQHF. In DNA, the CDR3 is TGTGCCAGAAGCCGCTGGCAGGGGGTAGGCAATCAGCCCCAGCATTTT.

The rearrangement links TRBV24-1 to TRBJ2-5; 8 bases are shared with TRBD1. The junction had 7 bases not matched to a gene; V was cut back by 0 bases and J by 5 bases. The CDR3 is made up of 16 amino acids. Germline V CDR1 and CDR2: KGHDR, SFDVKD. The chain's CDR3 is CATSDLGQGARETQYF. The DNA for the CDR3 is TGTGCCACCAGTGATTTGGGGCAGGGGGCAAGGGAGACCCAGTACTTC.

The CDR3 loop reads CASSMNVRGLGNTEAFF. CDR3 in DNA: TGTGCCAGTAGTATGAACGTCAGGGGGCTAGGGAACACTGAAGCTTTCTTT. The chain carries TRBV19 and TRBJ1-1; 8 nucleotides match TRBD1. The CDR3 covers 17 residues. Looked up from germline, CDR1 is LNHDA and CDR2 is SQIVND (reference sequence). The V and J ends lost 3 bases and 1 base, in that order; junction bases with no gene match: 10. The full variable domain, rest sourced from reference TRBV19 and TRBJ1-1, is DGGITQSPKYLFRKEGQNVTLSCEQNLNHDAMYWYRQDPGQGLRLIYYSQIVNDFQKGDIAEGYSVSREKKESFPLTVTSAQKNPTAFYLCASSMNVRGLGNTEAFFGQGTRLTVV.

The CDR3 sequence: CASSRGGHQETQYF. DNA for the CDR3: TGTGCCAGCAGCCGTGGTGGGCACCAAGAGACCCAGTACTTC. This chain uses TRBV9 with TRBJ2-5; D is unclear. The CDR3 contains 14 residues. V gave up 4 bases and J gave up 0 bases, with 10 bases separating them. Germline V CDR1 and CDR2: SGDLS, YYNGEE.

The chain carries TRBV18 and TRBJ2-7, with 7 positions matching TRBD2. Germline V gene lookup returns CDR1 KGHSH and CDR2 LQKENI. The CDR3 totals 15 residues. V was clipped by 5 bases and J by 5 bases; unmatched bases: 12. CDR3 protein: CASSALGGNGNEQYF. The CDR3 bases are TGTGCCAGCTCAGCGCTCGGGGGGAATGGCAACGAGCAGTACTTC. The whole variable domain, filled in from reference TRBV18 and TRBJ2-7, reads NAGVMQNPRHLVRRRGQEARLRCSPMKGHSHVYWYRQLPEEGLKFMVYLQKENIIDESGMPKERFSAEFPKEGPSILRIQQVVRGDSAAYFCASSALGGNGNEQYFGPGTRLTVT.

This clone was seen a handful of times. The V call is TRBV4-2, the J call TRBJ1-2, with D maybe TRBD1 (6 bases). The CDR3 has 13 residues. V was pared by 4 bases and J by 6 bases, with 12 bases between. In germline, CDR1 is LGHNA, CDR2 YNFKEQ. The chain's CDR3 is CASSPGDTNGYTF. As DNA, the CDR3 is TGTGCCAGCAGCCCTGGGGACACGAATGGCTACACCTTC.

This chain connects TRBV3-1 (or the pseudogene TRBV3-2) to TRBJ1-3; no clear D gene. Trimming shortened V by 4 bases and J by 1 base, and 8 bases separated the two germline ends. CDR3 size: 14 residues. Germline V lookup: CDR1 LGHDT, CDR2 YNNKEL (reference sequence). CDR3 nucleotides: TGTGCCAGCAGCCCCCAAGGGTCTGGAAACACCATATATTTT. It is translated as CASSPQGSGNTIYF.

The V call is TRBV2, the J call TRBJ2-7; D uncertain. CDR1 and CDR2 from the germline V gene are SNHLY and FYNNEI. Trimming took 4 bases from V and 3 from J, leaving 7 bases between them. This CDR3 region has 12 residues. The CDR3 bases are TGTGCCAGCAGTGTATTGGGCTACGAGCAGTACTTC. It is translated as CASSVLGYEQYF.

The V call is TRBV4-3, the J call TRBJ1-4; no reliable D call. V lost 0 bases, J lost 0 bases, and 5 bases lay in between. The V gene's germline CDR1 is LGHNA and CDR2 YSLEER. This CDR3 has 15 amino acids. The CDR3 region is CASSQELATNEKLFF. The CDR3 DNA is TGCGCCAGCAGCCAAGAACTAGCAACTAATGAAAAACTGTTTTTT.

This rearrangement joins TRBV30 to TRBJ2-2, with TRBD2 identical over 9 bases. From germline, CDR1 is GTSNPN and CDR2 SVGIG (reference sequence). The CDR3 is 13 amino acids. V gave up 2 bases and J gave up 5 bases; unmatched junction bases: 0. In DNA form, the CDR3 reads TGTGCCTGGAGTAGCGGGGGGACCGGGGAGCTGTTTTTT. Protein: CAWSSGGTGELFF.

J is TRBJ2-3 and V is TRBV25-1, with 7 bases lining up with TRBD1. Germline CDR1 and CDR2: MGHDK and SYGVNS. J lost 6 bases, V lost 11 bases, and 17 bases had no gene match. The CDR3 contains 15 residues. The CDR3 DNA is TGTGCCCTCCAAATCCAGGGGGTTCTTTGGGATACGCAGTATTTT. This translates into CALQIQGVLWDTQYF.

The V and J genes are TRBV6-5 and TRBJ2-1; TRBD1 matches 10 bases. J was trimmed by 8 bases and V by 8 bases; bases with no gene match: 6. CDR1 is MNHEY and CDR2 is SVGAGI in the germline V gene. There are 13 residues in the CDR3. The CDR3 reads CASGQGVWYEQFF. In DNA, the CDR3 is TGTGCCAGCGGACAGGGGGTATGGTATGAGCAGTTCTTC.

The chain carries TRBV6-6 and TRBJ1-6; no definite D call. CDR3 length equals 13 residues. Trimming cost V 10 bases and J 0 bases, with 7 bases left between them. In germline, CDR1 is MNHNY, CDR2 SVGAGI (reference sequence). The CDR3 protein is CATRSSYNSPLHF. The CDR3 nucleotides are TGTGCCACCAGAAGCTCCTATAATTCACCCCTCCACTTT.

The chain links TRBV11-2 to TRBJ2-7; 7 positions agree with TRBD1. Trimming cost V 5 bases and J 2 bases; bases outside gene matches: 9. The CDR3 runs to 15 residues. Germline CDR1 SGHAT, CDR2 FQNNGV. CDR3 protein: CASSPSGQEPYEQYF. The CDR3 nucleotides are TGTGCCAGCAGCCCAAGCGGACAGGAACCCTACGAGCAGTACTTC. Filled out from reference TRBV11-2 and TRBJ2-7, the complete variable domain reads EAGVAQSPRYKIIEKRQSVAFWCNPISGHATLYWYQQILGQGPKLLIQFQNNGVVDDSQLPKDRFSAERLKGVDSTLKIQPAKLEDSAVYLCASSPSGQEPYEQYFGPGTRLTVT.

Concerning this clone itself: Distinct nucleotide sequences in the sample also encode this CDR3. J is TRBJ1-2 and V is TRBV5-1; 10 nucleotides align to TRBD1. Germline values: CDR1 SGHRS, CDR2 YFSETQ. The CDR3 is 15 residues long. V was pared by 0 bases and J by 8 bases, with 7 bases of the junction left unmatched. The CDR3 is CASSLEGQGVRGYTF. The CDR3 nucleotides read TGCGCCAGCAGCTTGGAAGGACAGGGGGTGCGGGGCTACACCTTC.

This chain connects TRBV29-1 to TRBJ2-7; D ambiguous. Germline CDR1 reads SQVTM; CDR2 reads ANQGSEA. The length of the CDR3 is 12 residues. V shed 6 bases and J shed 3 bases, with 12 bases lying between them. CDR3 region: CSVRQYGYEQYF. Here the CDR3 DNA reads TGCAGCGTGCGACAATACGGCTACGAGCAGTACTTC.

This chain connects TRBV12-5 to TRBJ1-1; no firm D call. Trimming pared 1 base from V and 1 base from J, leaving 4 bases between. This CDR3 contains 13 residues. Germline CDR1 and CDR2: LGHNT and FRNRAP. This CDR3 is CASGLEPNTEAFF. The CDR3 DNA reads as TGTGCTAGTGGTTTGGAGCCGAACACTGAAGCTTTCTTT.

This clone was observed once. The J gene is TRBJ2-5, the V gene TRBV5-6; no clear D. The CDR3 has 12 amino acids. V dropped 0 bases and J dropped 3 bases, with 3 bases sitting between them. Looked up from germline, CDR1 is SGHDT and CDR2 is YYEEEE. The CDR3 loop reads CASSLAEETQYF. CDR3 DNA sequence: TGTGCCAGCAGCTTGGCGGAAGAGACCCAGTACTTC.

The chain uses TRBV29-1 and TRBJ2-5, with 9 bases that match TRBD1. The CDR3 has 12 residues. Germline CDR1 and CDR2: SQVTM and ANQGSEA. The junction had 2 bases not matched to a gene; V was cut back by 7 bases and J by 2 bases. CDR3 nucleotides: TGCAGCGCCGGGACAGGGCAAGAGACCCAGTACTTC. The encoded protein is CSAGTGQETQYF.

The chain is built from TRBV27 and TRBJ1-4; D not certain. Germline V CDR1 and CDR2: MNHEY, SMNVEV (reference sequence). V lost 1 base to trimming and J lost 0 bases, with 6 bases between them. There are 15 residues in the CDR3. CDR3 nucleotide sequence: TGTGCCAGCAGTTTATGGGGTTCAACTAATGAAAAACTGTTTTTT. Amino acids: CASSLWGSTNEKLFF.

This clone has just one count. The rearrangement links TRBV7-6 to TRBJ2-7; D may be TRBD1 (6 bases). The CDR3 extends over 14 amino acids. The germline V gene has CDR1 SGHVS and CDR2 FNYEAQ. V lost 0 bases, J lost 2 bases, and 8 bases lay in between. The CDR3 coding sequence is TGTGCCAGCAGCTTAGCGCCAGGGGCCTACGAGCAGTACTTC. Amino acid sequence: CASSLAPGAYEQYF. The whole variable domain, filled in from reference TRBV7-6 and TRBJ2-7, reads GAGVSQSPRYKVTKRGQDVALRCDPISGHVSLYWYRQALGQGPEFLTYFNYEAQQDKSGLPNDRFSAERPEGSISTLTIQRTEQRDSAMYRCASSLAPGAYEQYFGPGTRLTVT.

The chain couples TRBV29-1 to TRBJ2-5, with no clear D. Per germline, CDR1 SQVTM and CDR2 ANQGSEA. The ends were cut back, 5 bases at V and 4 bases at J, with 11 bases in the middle. The CDR3 is 12 amino acids. This chain's CDR3 is CSVTDQTETQYF. The CDR3 region has the DNA TGCAGCGTTACAGATCAGACAGAGACCCAGTACTTC.

CDR3 nucleotides: TGTGCCAGCAGCCACGGGGCGACTAATGAAAAACTGTTTTTT. Its protein product is CASSHGATNEKLFF. V gene TRBV6-5 combines with J gene TRBJ1-4; TRBD1 is a possible D gene (5 bases). The germline V gene encodes CDR1 MNHEY and CDR2 SVGAGI. Between the trimmed V and J ends, which lost 6 bases and 2 bases, there was a span of 10 bases. The CDR3 length is 14 residues.

The V and J genes are TRBV6-5 and TRBJ1-3; possible D gene TRBD1, 5 bases. Per germline, CDR1 MNHEY and CDR2 SVGAGI. Trimming removed 6 bases from V and 4 bases from J, with 13 bases in between. This CDR3 comprises 14 residues. In DNA form, the CDR3 reads TGTGCCAGCAGGCCACCAGGGTCAGGAAACACCATATATTTT. This sequence encodes CASRPPGSGNTIYF.

The V and J genes are TRBV6-6 and TRBJ2-7, with D possibly being TRBD1 (5 bases). Germline V gene lookup returns CDR1 MNHNY and CDR2 SVGAGI (reference sequence). The CDR3 has 13 amino acids. V was pared by 0 bases and J by 5 bases, with 8 bases between. The CDR3 nucleotides read TGTGCCAGCAGTTACTCCAGGGCTGACGAGCAGTACTTC. Protein product: CASSYSRADEQYF.

This clone has more than one count but fewer than ten. For the CDR3, the DNA is TGTGCCACCAGTGATTTGGGGTGGAACAAAAATGAGCAGTTCTTC. This sequence encodes CATSDLGWNKNEQFF. The genes are TRBV24-1 and TRBJ2-1; D not certain. This CDR3 comprises 15 residues. Germline V lookup: CDR1 KGHDR, CDR2 SFDVKD. Trimming removed 0 bases from V and 7 bases from J, with 12 bases in between.

The rearrangement uses TRBV19 and TRBJ1-1; tentatively, D is TRBD1 (6 bases). The V and J ends lost 6 bases and 1 base respectively, with 9 bases between them. Germline V CDR1 and CDR2: LNHDA, SQIVND (reference sequence). The CDR3 is 13 residues long. The CDR3 nucleotides are TGTGCCAGTAGGACGGACAGGAACACTGAAGCTTTCTTT. Amino acids: CASRTDRNTEAFF.

V is TRBV5-1 and J is TRBJ1-2; D is uncertain. The CDR3 contains 13 residues. Deletions cut 0 bases from V and 4 bases from J, with 7 bases between. CDR1 SGHRS and CDR2 YFSETQ come from the germline V gene. The DNA for the CDR3 is TGCGCCAGCAGCTTGGGAGGCGGCTATGGCTACACCTTC. As protein: CASSLGGGYGYTF.